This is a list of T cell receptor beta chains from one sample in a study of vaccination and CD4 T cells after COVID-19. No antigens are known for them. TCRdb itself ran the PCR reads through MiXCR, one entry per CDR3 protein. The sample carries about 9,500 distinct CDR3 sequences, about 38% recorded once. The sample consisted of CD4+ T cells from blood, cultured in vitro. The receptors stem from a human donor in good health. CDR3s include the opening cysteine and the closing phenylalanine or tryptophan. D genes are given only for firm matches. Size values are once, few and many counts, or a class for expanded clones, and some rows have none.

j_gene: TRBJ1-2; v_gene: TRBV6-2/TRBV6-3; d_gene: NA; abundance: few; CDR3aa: CASRGFNYGYTF; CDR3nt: TGTGCCAGCCGGGGCTTTAACTATGGCTACACCTTC
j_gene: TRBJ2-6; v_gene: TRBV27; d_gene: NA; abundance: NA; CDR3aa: CASSPSQSGANVLTF; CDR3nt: TGTGCCAGCAGTCCAAGCCAGTCTGGGGCCAACGTCCTGACTTTC
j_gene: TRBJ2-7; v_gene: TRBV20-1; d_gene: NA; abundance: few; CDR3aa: CSANSPGLREQYF; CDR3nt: TGCAGTGCTAACTCCCCGGGACTGAGGGAGCAGTACTTC
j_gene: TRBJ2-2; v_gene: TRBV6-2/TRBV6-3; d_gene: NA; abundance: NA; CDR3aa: CASSYTPGGELFF; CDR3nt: TGTGCCAGCAGTTACACCCCCGGCGGGGAGCTGTTTTTT
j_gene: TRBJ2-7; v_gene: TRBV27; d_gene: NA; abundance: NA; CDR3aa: CASSFMPRYGEQYF; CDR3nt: TGTGCCAGCAGTTTTATGCCGAGATATGGAGAGCAGTACTTC
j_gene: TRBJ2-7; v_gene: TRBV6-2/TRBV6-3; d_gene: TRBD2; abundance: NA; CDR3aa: CASRLADYEQYF; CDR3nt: TGTGCCAGCAGACTAGCGGACTACGAGCAGTACTTC
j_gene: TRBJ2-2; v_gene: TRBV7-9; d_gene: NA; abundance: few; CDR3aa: CASSLGAPGNTGELFF; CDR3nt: TGTGCCAGCAGCCTGGGGGCCCCAGGGAACACCGGGGAGCTGTTTTTT
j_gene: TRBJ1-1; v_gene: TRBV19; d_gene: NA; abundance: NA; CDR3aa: CASSTIMNTEAFF; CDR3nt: TGTGCCAGTAGTACCATAATGAACACTGAAGCTTTCTTT
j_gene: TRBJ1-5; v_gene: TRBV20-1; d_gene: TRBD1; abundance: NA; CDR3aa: CSASGLDRGNQPQHF; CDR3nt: TGCAGTGCTAGTGGACTGGACAGGGGCAATCAGCCCCAGCATTTT
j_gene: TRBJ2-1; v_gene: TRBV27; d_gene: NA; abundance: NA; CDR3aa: CASGQRNNEQFF; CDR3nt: TGTGCCAGCGGACAGAGAAACAATGAGCAGTTCTTC
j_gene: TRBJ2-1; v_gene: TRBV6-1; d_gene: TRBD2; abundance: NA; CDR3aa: CASRDSGSINEQFF; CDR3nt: TGTGCCAGCAGGGATAGCGGGAGTATAAATGAGCAGTTCTTC
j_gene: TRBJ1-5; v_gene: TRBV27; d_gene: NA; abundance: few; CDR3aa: CASSLLGQINQPQHF; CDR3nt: TGTGCCAGCAGTTTATTGGGTCAGATCAATCAGCCCCAGCATTTT
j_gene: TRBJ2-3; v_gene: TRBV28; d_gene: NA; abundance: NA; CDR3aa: CASSFSYPSTDTQYF; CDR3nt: TGTGCCAGCAGTTTTAGTTACCCTAGCACAGATACGCAGTATTTT
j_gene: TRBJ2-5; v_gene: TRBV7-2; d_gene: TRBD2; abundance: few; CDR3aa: CASSSHFRLAGGVQYF; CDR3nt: TGTGCCAGCAGCTCCCACTTCCGACTAGCGGGAGGGGTCCAGTACTTC
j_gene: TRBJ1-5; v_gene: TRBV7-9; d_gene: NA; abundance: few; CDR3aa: CASSAEGDQPQHF; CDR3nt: TGTGCCAGCAGCGCTGAGGGGGATCAGCCCCAGCATTTT
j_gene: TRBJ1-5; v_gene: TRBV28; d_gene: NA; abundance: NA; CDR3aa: CASSFPPAGGGSNQPQHF; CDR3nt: TGTGCCAGCAGTTTTCCCCCAGCGGGCGGGGGTAGCAATCAGCCCCAGCATTTT
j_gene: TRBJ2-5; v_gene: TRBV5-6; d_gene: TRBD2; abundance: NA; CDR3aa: CASSMGLADQETQYF; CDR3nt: TGTGCCAGCAGCATGGGACTAGCGGACCAAGAGACCCAGTACTTC
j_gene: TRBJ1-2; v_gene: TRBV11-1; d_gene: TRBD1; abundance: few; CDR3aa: CASSRTGSNYRGSDHYGYTF; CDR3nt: TGTGCCAGCAGCCGCACCGGATCGAATTACAGGGGTAGTGATCACTATGGCTACACCTTC
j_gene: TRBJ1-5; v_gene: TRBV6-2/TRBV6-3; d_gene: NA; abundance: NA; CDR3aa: CASSYSPNQPQHF; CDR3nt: TGTGCCAGCAGTTACTCCCCCAATCAGCCCCAGCATTTT
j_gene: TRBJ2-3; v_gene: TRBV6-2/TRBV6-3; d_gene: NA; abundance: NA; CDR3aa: CASSYSGGFADTQYF; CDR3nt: TGTGCCAGCAGTTACTCCGGCGGGTTCGCAGATACGCAGTATTTT
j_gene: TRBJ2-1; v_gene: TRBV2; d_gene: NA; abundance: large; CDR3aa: CASPTNPLIYNEQFF; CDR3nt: TGTGCCAGTCCAACCAACCCGCTGATCTACAATGAGCAGTTCTTC
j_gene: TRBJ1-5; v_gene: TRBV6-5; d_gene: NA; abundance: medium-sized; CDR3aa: CASSYSPGANQPQHF; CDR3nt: TGTGCCAGCAGTTACTCCCCAGGCGCCAATCAGCCCCAGCATTTT
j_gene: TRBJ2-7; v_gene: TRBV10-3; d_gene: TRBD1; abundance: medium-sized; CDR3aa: CATDSGTGVYEQYF; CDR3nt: TGTGCCACGGACTCCGGGACAGGGGTCTACGAGCAGTACTTC
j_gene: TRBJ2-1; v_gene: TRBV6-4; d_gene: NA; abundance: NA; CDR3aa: CASSDSWGAGYNEQFF; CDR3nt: TGTGCCAGCAGTGACTCATGGGGGGCTGGGTACAATGAGCAGTTCTTC
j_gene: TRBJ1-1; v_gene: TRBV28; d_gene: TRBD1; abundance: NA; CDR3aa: CASRDRGNTEAFF; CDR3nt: TGTGCCAGCAGGGACAGGGGTAACACTGAAGCTTTCTTT
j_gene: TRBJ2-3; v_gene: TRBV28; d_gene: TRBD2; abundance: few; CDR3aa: CASRLAGAPDTQYF; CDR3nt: TGTGCCAGCAGGCTAGCGGGAGCCCCAGATACGCAGTATTTT
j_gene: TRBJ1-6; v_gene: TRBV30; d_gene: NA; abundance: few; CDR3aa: CAWSPPTNSPLHF; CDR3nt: TGTGCCTGGAGTCCCCCGACTAATTCACCCCTCCACTTT
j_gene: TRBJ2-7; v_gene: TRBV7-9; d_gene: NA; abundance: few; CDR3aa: CASSNRTGTPVEQYF; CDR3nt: TGTGCCAGCAGCAATCGTACCGGGACCCCTGTCGAGCAGTACTTC
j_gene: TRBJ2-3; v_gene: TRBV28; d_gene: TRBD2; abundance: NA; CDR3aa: CASSSPRGDTQYF; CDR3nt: TGTGCCAGCAGTTCCCCGCGGGGGGATACGCAGTATTTT
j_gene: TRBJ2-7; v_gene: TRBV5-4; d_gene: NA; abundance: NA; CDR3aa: CASSLGGTRTEQYF; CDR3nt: TGTGCCAGCAGCCTCGGTGGGACCCGCACCGAGCAGTACTTC
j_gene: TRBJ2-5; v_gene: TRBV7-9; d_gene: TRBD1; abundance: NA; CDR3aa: CASSRTGYETQYF; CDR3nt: TGTGCCAGCAGCCGGACAGGGTACGAGACCCAGTACTTC
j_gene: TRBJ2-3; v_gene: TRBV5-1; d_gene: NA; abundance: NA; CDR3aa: CASSSGTNLDTQYF; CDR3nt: TGCGCCAGCAGCTCAGGGACAAACCTTGATACGCAGTATTTT
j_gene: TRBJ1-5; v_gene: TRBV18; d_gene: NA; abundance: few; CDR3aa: CASSPTGPRVRQPQHF; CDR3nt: TGTGCCAGCTCACCTACGGGTCCCCGGGTCCGTCAGCCCCAGCATTTT
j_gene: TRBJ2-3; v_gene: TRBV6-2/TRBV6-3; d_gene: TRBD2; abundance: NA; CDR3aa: CASRLGLAGNSDTQYF; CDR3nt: TGTGCCAGCAGACTAGGACTAGCGGGAAATTCAGATACGCAGTATTTT
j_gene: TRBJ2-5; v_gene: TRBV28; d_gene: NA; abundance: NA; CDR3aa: CATPRTGHPWEETQYF; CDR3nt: TGTGCCACTCCCCGGACGGGACACCCCTGGGAAGAGACCCAGTACTTC
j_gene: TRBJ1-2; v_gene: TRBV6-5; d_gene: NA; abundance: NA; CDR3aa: CASSYSNINYGYTF; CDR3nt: TGTGCCAGCAGTTACTCTAACATCAACTATGGCTACACCTTC
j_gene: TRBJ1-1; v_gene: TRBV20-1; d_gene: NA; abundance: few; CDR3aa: CSARSSWAARNTEAFF; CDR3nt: TGCAGTGCTAGATCCTCTTGGGCGGCGAGGAACACTGAAGCTTTCTTT
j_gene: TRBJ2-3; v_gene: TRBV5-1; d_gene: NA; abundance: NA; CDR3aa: CASSFSVSTDTQYF; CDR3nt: TGCGCCAGCAGCTTTAGCGTTAGCACAGATACGCAGTATTTT
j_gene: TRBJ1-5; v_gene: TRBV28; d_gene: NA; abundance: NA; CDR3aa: CASSLGGGNQPQHF; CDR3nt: TGTGCCAGCAGTCTTGGGGGGGGAAATCAGCCCCAGCATTTT
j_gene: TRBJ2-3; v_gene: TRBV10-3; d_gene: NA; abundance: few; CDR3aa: CAISSTDTQYF; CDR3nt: TGTGCCATCTCCTCCACAGATACGCAGTATTTT
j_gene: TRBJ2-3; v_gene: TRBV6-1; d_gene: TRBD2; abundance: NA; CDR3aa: CASSNHGTSGTDTQYF; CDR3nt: TGTGCCAGCAGTAACCACGGGACTAGCGGCACAGATACGCAGTATTTT
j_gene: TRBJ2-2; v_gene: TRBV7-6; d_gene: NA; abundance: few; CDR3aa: CASTEQSDTGELFF; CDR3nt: TGTGCCAGCACGGAACAGTCGGACACCGGGGAGCTGTTTTTT
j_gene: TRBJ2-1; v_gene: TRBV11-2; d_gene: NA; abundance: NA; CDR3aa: CASSLDSGTGRFF; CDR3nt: TGTGCCAGCAGCTTAGACTCCGGGACGGGGCGATTCTTC
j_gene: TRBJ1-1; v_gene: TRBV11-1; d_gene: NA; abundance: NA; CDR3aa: CASSLEGGIHTEAFF; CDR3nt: TGTGCCAGCAGCTTAGAAGGAGGAATCCACACTGAAGCTTTCTTT
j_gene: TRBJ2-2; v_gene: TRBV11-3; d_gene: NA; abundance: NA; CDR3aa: CASSLVSPGELFF; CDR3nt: TGTGCCAGCAGCTTAGTCTCCCCCGGGGAGCTGTTTTTT
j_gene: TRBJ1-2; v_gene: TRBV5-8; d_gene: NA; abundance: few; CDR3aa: CASSLRTAVGGYGYTF; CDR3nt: TGTGCCAGCAGCCTGCGGACGGCGGTCGGTGGCTATGGCTACACCTTC
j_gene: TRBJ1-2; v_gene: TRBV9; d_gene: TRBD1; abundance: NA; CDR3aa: CASSAVGQGPYGYTF; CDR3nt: TGTGCCAGCAGCGCAGTAGGACAGGGCCCCTATGGCTACACCTTC
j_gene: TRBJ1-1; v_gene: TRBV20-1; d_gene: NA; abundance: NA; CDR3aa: CSAPLRGTEAFF; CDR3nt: TGCAGTGCACCCTTGAGGGGGACTGAAGCTTTCTTT
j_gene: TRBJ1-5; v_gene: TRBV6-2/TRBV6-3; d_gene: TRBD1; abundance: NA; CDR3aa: CASIEGTGRQPQHF; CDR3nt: TGTGCCAGCATCGAAGGGACAGGTCGTCAGCCCCAGCATTTT
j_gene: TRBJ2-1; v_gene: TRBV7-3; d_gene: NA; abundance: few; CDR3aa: CASSVTGNNEQFF; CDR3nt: TGTGCCAGCAGCGTAACAGGGAACAATGAGCAGTTCTTC
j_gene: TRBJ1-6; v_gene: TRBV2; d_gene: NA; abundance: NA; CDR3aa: CASSGGTQITPLHF; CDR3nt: TGTGCCAGCAGTGGCGGGACTCAAATAACACCCCTCCACTTT
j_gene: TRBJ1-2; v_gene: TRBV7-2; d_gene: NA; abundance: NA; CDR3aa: CASSLSQGDYGYTF; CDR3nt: TGTGCCAGCAGCTTATCACAGGGAGACTATGGCTACACCTTC
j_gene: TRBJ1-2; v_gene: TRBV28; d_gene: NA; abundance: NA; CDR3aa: CASSTPVGTASTF; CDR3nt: TGTGCCAGCAGTACACCCGTGGGAACTGCTTCCACCTTC
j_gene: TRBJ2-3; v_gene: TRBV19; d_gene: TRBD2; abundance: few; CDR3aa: CASSKQGGRDTQYF; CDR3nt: TGTGCCAGTAGTAAGCAGGGAGGGAGGGATACGCAGTATTTT
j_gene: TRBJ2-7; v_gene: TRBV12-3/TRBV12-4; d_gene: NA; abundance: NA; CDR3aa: CASSLAAAYEQYF; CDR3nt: TGTGCCAGCAGTTTAGCGGCCGCCTACGAGCAGTACTTC
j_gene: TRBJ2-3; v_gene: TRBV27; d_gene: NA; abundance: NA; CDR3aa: CASRNTDTQYF; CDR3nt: TGTGCCAGCCGGAACACAGATACGCAGTATTTT
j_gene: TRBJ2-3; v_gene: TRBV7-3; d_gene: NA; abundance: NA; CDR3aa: CASSLGRFDTQYF; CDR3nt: TGTGCCAGCAGCCTCGGTCGGTTCGATACGCAGTATTTT
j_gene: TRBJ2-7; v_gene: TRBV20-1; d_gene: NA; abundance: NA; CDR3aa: CSASRPYYEQYF; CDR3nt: TGCAGTGCCAGTAGGCCGTACTACGAGCAGTACTTC